Listed below are T cell receptor beta chains from one sample, sequenced in a study of technical replicates of blood from several donors. Sequenced by immunoSEQ multiplex PCR; TCRdb stores in-frame clones only, minus some. This table holds 50,000 to 80,000 clones, approximately 88% found once. Sequencing was carried out using PBMCs. Receptors were obtained from a human donor in good health. Some clones in this sample may be carry-over from other donors' samples. Each CDR3 is given with its conserved first and last residue. A D gene is named only where the DNA matches it firmly. Not all rows give a size; the values are once, few, many and, for expanded clones, a class.

j_call | clone_size | d_call | v_call | cdr3_aa | cdr3_nt
TRBJ2-1 | - | - | TRBV2 | CASSVAEQFF | TGTGCCAGCAGTGTGGCTGAGCAGTTCTTC
TRBJ1-2 | - | - | TRBV28 | CASSTEGRGGYTF | TGTGCCAGCAGTACCGAGGGCAGGGGCGGCTACACCTTC
TRBJ2-5 | - | - | TRBV12-1 | CASNVPWGQKTQYF | TGTGCCAGCAACGTTCCGTGGGGACAAAAGACCCAGTACTTC
TRBJ2-7 | - | TRBD1 | TRBV5-1 | CASSSGQGTIREQYF | TGCGCCAGCAGCTCCGGACAGGGGACGATACGAGAGCAGTACTTC
TRBJ1-6 | once | TRBD1 | TRBV7-9 | CASIGQGIGSPLHF | TGTGCCAGCATCGGACAGGGAATAGGGTCACCCCTCCACTTT
TRBJ2-5 | - | - | TRBV4-1 | CASSQEGLKYSGARYF | TGCGCCAGCAGCCAAGAGGGGCTGAAATACTCAGGGGCCCGGTACTTC
TRBJ1-1 | - | - | TRBV10-2 | CATRGRNTEAFF | TGCGCCACCCGGGGGAGGAACACTGAAGCTTTCTTT
TRBJ1-2 | - | TRBD1 | TRBV19 | CASSADRVRSYGYTF | TGTGCCAGTAGTGCCGACAGGGTTAGAAGCTATGGCTACACCTTC
TRBJ1-6 | - | TRBD1 | TRBV30 | CAWTPRDRDYSPLHF | TGTGCCTGGACCCCTAGGGACAGGGATTATTCACCCCTCCACTTT
TRBJ1-3 | - | - | TRBV27 | CASSPDVSGNTIYF | TGTGCCAGCAGCCCAGATGTATCCGGAAACACCATATATTTT
TRBJ2-1 | - | TRBD2 | TRBV4-1 | CASSPTGASGEQFF | TGCGCCAGCAGCCCAACGGGGGCTAGCGGGGAGCAGTTCTTC
TRBJ2-7 | - | TRBD1 | TRBV2 | CASRQPGTAYEQYF | TGTGCCAGCAGGCAACCCGGGACAGCCTACGAGCAGTACTTC
TRBJ1-1 | - | - | TRBV2 | CASSGDFLNTEAFF | TGTGCCAGCAGCGGGGACTTCCTGAACACTGAAGCTTTCTTT
TRBJ2-7 | once | TRBD1 | TRBV6-5 | CASSYTRQGLSEQYF | TGTGCCAGCAGTTACACCCGACAGGGCTTGAGCGAGCAGTACTTC
TRBJ1-1 | - | TRBD1 | TRBV6-1 | CASSLDRGKAEAFF | TGTGCCAGCAGCTTAGACAGGGGAAAGGCTGAAGCTTTCTTT
TRBJ1-2 | - | - | TRBV16 | CASSLSPYGYTF | TGTGCCAGCAGCCTCTCCCCCTATGGCTACACCTTC
TRBJ2-1 | - | - | TRBV7-7 | CASSPFLAYNEQFF | TGTGCCAGCAGCCCCTTCCTAGCCTACAATGAGCAGTTCTTC
TRBJ2-3 | - | - | TRBV6-6 | CASSSSTDTQYF | TGTGCCAGCAGTTCTAGCACAGATACGCAGTATTTT
TRBJ2-1 | - | - | TRBV19 | CASSIRGEYNEQFF | TGTGCCAGTAGTATACGCGGAGAATACAATGAGCAGTTCTTC
TRBJ2-7 | - | TRBD1 | TRBV18 | CASSSGTGVHEQYF | TGTGCCAGCTCATCCGGGACAGGGGTGCACGAGCAGTACTTC
TRBJ2-7 | - | TRBD2 | TRBV19 | CASSGLAGDLRHEQYF | TGTGCCAGTAGTGGACTAGCGGGAGACTTGCGCCACGAGCAGTACTTC
TRBJ1-2 | - | TRBD1 | TRBV2 | CASSEAEGAIYGYTF | TGTGCCAGCAGTGAAGCGGAGGGGGCGATCTATGGCTACACCTTC
TRBJ2-1 | - | TRBD1 | TRBV5-1 | CASSLILGQDEQFF | TGCGCCAGCAGCTTGATCCTTGGACAGGATGAGCAGTTCTTC
TRBJ2-7 | once | TRBD2 | TRBV5-1 | CASSQTISGSLGEQYF | TGCGCCAGCAGCCAAACTATCAGCGGGAGCCTGGGGGAGCAGTACTTC
TRBJ2-1 | few | TRBD2 | TRBV11-2 | CASSQASGPYNEQFF | TGTGCCAGCAGCCAGGCTAGCGGACCATACAATGAGCAGTTCTTC
TRBJ2-3 | - | - | TRBV29-1 | CSVEPVGSTDTQYF | TGCAGCGTTGAGCCAGTCGGGAGCACAGATACGCAGTATTTT
TRBJ1-3 | - | TRBD1 | TRBV5-1 | CASSATGSSGNTIYF | TGCGCCAGCAGCGCGACAGGGAGCTCTGGAAACACCATATATTTT
TRBJ2-7 | - | - | TRBV28 | CASSYNPYEQYF | TGTGCCAGCAGTTATAATCCCTACGAGCAGTACTTC
TRBJ1-6 | - | TRBD1 | TRBV7-9 | CASSGGGSPLHF | TGTGCCAGCAGCGGAGGGGGCTCACCCCTCCACTTT
TRBJ2-2 | - | TRBD2 | TRBV7-9 | CASSPREGQAGELFF | TGTGCCAGCAGCCCCAGGGAGGGTCAGGCCGGGGAGCTGTTTTTT
TRBJ2-6 | - | - | TRBV5-8 | CASSPFGGAGANVLTF | TGTGCCAGCAGCCCGTTCGGAGGAGCTGGGGCCAACGTCCTGACTTTC
TRBJ2-1 | - | TRBD2 | TRBV11-2 | CASSSTWGPGLAPNEQFF | TGTGCCAGCAGCTCAACCTGGGGGCCGGGACTAGCCCCCAATGAGCAGTTCTTC
TRBJ1-3 | - | TRBD1 | TRBV30 | CAWRPPGGRAGNTIYF | TGTGCCTGGAGACCACCAGGGGGCCGAGCTGGAAACACCATATATTTT
TRBJ2-1 | - | - | TRBV2 | CASRGGRGGRRGDEQFF | TGTGCCAGCCGGGGGGGTCGAGGGGGCCGAAGAGGCGATGAGCAGTTCTTC
TRBJ2-7 | - | - | TRBV7-9 | CASSSPDSYEQYF | TGTGCCAGCAGCTCCCCGGACAGCTACGAGCAGTACTTC
TRBJ2-1 | - | - | TRBV27 | CASRPRGQSSYNEQFF | TGTGCCAGCAGGCCGAGGGGACAAAGCTCCTACAATGAGCAGTTCTTC
TRBJ2-5 | - | TRBD2 | TRBV7-2 | CASSLGGLAGGPVGETQYF | TGTGCCAGCAGCTTAGGAGGACTAGCGGGAGGGCCGGTTGGGGAGACCCAGTACTTC
TRBJ1-2 | - | TRBD1 | TRBV19 | CASSRPDRVKNGYTF | TGTGCCAGTAGTAGGCCCGACAGGGTTAAGAATGGCTACACCTTC
TRBJ1-2 | - | - | TRBV5-6 | CASSLDRRYYGYTF | TGTGCCAGCAGCTTGGACAGGAGATACTATGGCTACACCTTC
TRBJ2-3 | once | - | TRBV4-2 | CADLRVTSTDTQYF | TGTGCCGACCTCCGGGTTACTAGCACAGATACGCAGTATTTT
TRBJ2-7 | - | - | TRBV6-1 | CASSEPGYEQYF | TGTGCCAGCAGTGAACCAGGCTACGAGCAGTACTTC
TRBJ1-1 | - | - | TRBV12-2 | CASPAQGFF | TGTGCAAGTCCCGCACAGGGATTCTTT
TRBJ2-1 | - | - | TRBV7-2 | CASSLMAGNNEQFF | TGTGCCAGCAGCTTAATGGCCGGGAACAATGAGCAGTTCTTC
TRBJ1-2 | - | TRBD1 | TRBV7-8 | CASSPMWAGGSQLDGYTF | TGTGCCAGCAGCCCCATGTGGGCAGGGGGCTCTCAGCTCGATGGCTACACCTTC
TRBJ1-4 | few | TRBD1 | TRBV5-5 | CASSFEGQGWEKLFF | TGTGCCAGCAGCTTTGAGGGACAGGGTTGGGAAAAACTGTTTTTT